The 9 T cell receptor beta chains presented below share a single source sample, sequenced in a study of sequential checkpoint blockade in melanoma. The assay was immunoSEQ multiplex PCR, and TCRdb's table has in-frame clones only and misses some. Among approximately 9,000 clones listed, around four fifths were seen once. Documented treatment: randomized to nivolumab then ipilimumab (arm A) or the reverse (arm B). This specimen was CD8+ T cells sorted from blood (inferred from file names), taken from a patient given nivolumab and ipilimumab in sequence. Source of these receptors: a human donor with melanoma.

The chain couples TRBV10-3 to TRBJ1-1; 7 nucleotides match TRBD1. Germline V lookup: CDR1 ENHRY, CDR2 SYGVKD. The CDR3 contains 15 residues. The ends lost 6 bases at V and 1 base at J; junction bases unmatched: 8. For the CDR3, the DNA is TGTGCCATCAGCCGCCCCGGGACAGCGAACACTGAAGCTTTCTTT. Residues: CAISRPGTANTEAFF.

This clone was recorded only once. This chain connects TRBV10-1 to TRBJ2-3; D perhaps matches TRBD2 (6 bases). V lost 0 bases to trimming and J lost 0 bases, with 10 bases between them. This CDR3 comprises 16 residues. Germline CDR1 is WNHNN and CDR2 is SYGVQD (reference sequence). The CDR3 reads CASSESASESTDTQYF. For the CDR3, the DNA is TGCGCCAGCAGTGAGTCGGCTAGCGAAAGCACAGATACGCAGTATTTT.

This sequence joins TRBV19 and TRBJ2-4; D is possibly TRBD2 (5 bases). Germline CDR1 LNHDA, CDR2 SQIVND (reference sequence). The CDR3 contains 14 residues. V was trimmed by 5 bases and J by 7 bases, leaving 15 bases between them. The CDR3 nucleotides are TGTGCCAGTAGTCTCTCGGGGTACGCCAACATTCAGTACTTC. As protein: CASSLSGYANIQYF.

CDR3 DNA: TGTGCCAGTAGTATAGTAGGGGGGGACACTGAAGCTTTCTTT. Its protein is CASSIVGGDTEAFF. The chain joins TRBV19 to TRBJ1-1, with D tentatively TRBD1 (6 bases). The CDR3 totals 14 residues. V lost 1 base to trimming and J lost 3 bases, with 9 bases between them. Germline CDR1 reads LNHDA; CDR2 reads SQIVND (reference sequence).

The J gene is TRBJ1-4, the V gene TRBV6-1; 7 bases fit TRBD1. J lost 7 bases, V lost 4 bases, and 9 bases had no gene match. The CDR3 is 15 residues long. CDR1 is MNHNS, CDR2 SASEGT, per germline. CDR3 residues: CASSGGQEGGEKLFF. The CDR3 DNA reads TGTGCCAGCAGTGGCGGACAGGAGGGGGGTGAAAAACTGTTTTTT.

The rearrangement links TRBV7-8 to TRBJ2-7; 7 bases align to TRBD2. The germline V gene encodes CDR1 SGHVS and CDR2 FQNEAQ. Trimming removed 4 bases from V and 3 bases from J; junction bases left unmatched: 12. CDR3 length equals 16 residues. The CDR3 spells CASSSYLEASGYEQYV. DNA of the CDR3: TGTGCCAGCAGCTCTTACCTCGAAGCTAGCGGCTACGAGCAGTACGTC.

The CDR3 loop is CASSPRDTTGDEQFF. The CDR3 nucleotides are TGTGCCAGCAGCCCCCGGGACACCACGGGCGATGAGCAGTTCTTC. The rearrangement joins TRBV7-9 to TRBJ2-1; tentatively, D is TRBD1 (6 bases). V lost 5 bases to trimming and J lost 8 bases, with 19 bases between them. CDR1 is SEHNR, CDR2 FQNEAQ, per germline (reference sequence). The CDR3 loop spans 15 amino acids.

The rearrangement joins TRBV6-4 to TRBJ2-1; 10 bases map to TRBD2. This CDR3 has 15 amino acids. Germline assignment: CDR1 MRHNA and CDR2 SNTAGT. After removal of 5 bases from V and 5 bases from J, the junction contained 6 bases not matched to a gene. CDR3 DNA: TGTGCCAGCAGTCCTGGACTAGCGGCGAACAATGAGCAGTTCTTC. Encoded protein: CASSPGLAANNEQFF.

This clone showed up just a few times. This chain links TRBV6-1 with TRBJ2-1; D is uncertain. Germline CDR1 MNHNS, CDR2 SASEGT. V gave up 6 bases and J gave up 3 bases, with 12 bases separating them. This CDR3 has 14 amino acids. The CDR3 sequence is CASSPGLVYNEQFF. As DNA, the CDR3 is TGTGCCAGCAGCCCCGGTTTGGTCTACAATGAGCAGTTCTTC.